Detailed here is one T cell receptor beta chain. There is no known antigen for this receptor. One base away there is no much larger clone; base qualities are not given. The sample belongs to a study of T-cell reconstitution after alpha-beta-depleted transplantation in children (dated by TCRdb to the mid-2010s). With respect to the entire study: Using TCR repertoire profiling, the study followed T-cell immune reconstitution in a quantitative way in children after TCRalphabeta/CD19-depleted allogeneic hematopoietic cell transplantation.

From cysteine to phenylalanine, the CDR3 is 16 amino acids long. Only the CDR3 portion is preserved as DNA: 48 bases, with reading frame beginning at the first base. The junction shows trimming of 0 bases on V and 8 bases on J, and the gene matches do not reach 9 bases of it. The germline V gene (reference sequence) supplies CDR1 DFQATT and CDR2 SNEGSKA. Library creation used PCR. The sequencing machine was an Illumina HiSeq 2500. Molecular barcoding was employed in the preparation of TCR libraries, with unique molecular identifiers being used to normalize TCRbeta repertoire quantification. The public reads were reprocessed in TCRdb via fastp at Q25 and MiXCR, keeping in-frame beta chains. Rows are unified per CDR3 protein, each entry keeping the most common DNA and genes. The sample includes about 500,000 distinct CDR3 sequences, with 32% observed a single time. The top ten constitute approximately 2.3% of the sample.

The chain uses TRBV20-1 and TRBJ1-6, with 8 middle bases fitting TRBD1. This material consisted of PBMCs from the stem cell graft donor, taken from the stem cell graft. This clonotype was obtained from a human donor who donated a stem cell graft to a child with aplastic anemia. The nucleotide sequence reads TGCAGTGCTAGAGACAGGGGGCGAACGGTCTATTCACCCCTCCACTTT. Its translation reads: CSARDRGRTVYSPLHF.